The 23 T cell receptor beta chains presented below share a single source sample, sequenced in a study of blood T cell repertoires in COVID-19. Assay used: immunoSEQ multiplex PCR; TCRdb lists only in-frame clones, some missing. The table lists 70,000 to 75,000 clones, roughly 80% of them singletons. The sequenced sample was peripheral blood. The receptors here all came from a man between 65 and 85 years old with acute or convalescent COVID-19.

The CDR3 DNA sequence: TGTGCCAGCAGCTTGGCGGGGGGACACACTGAAGCTTTCTTT. It translates to CASSLAGGHTEAFF. The rearrangement links TRBV5-4 to TRBJ1-1; TRBD1 is a possible D gene (5 bases). CDR3 length: 14 residues. Germline lookup yields CDR1 SGHNT and CDR2 YYREEE (reference sequence). V lost 0 bases and J lost 3, with 9 bases in between.

The CDR3 is CASSQRGRGKNTEAFF. The CDR3 nucleotides read TGTGCCAGCAGCCAGCGGGGGCGAGGTAAGAACACTGAAGCTTTCTTT. The V call is TRBV3-1 (or the pseudogene TRBV3-2), the J call TRBJ1-1, with D perhaps TRBD1 (6 bases). Germline V CDR1 and CDR2: LGHDT, YNNKEL (reference sequence). The CDR3 extends over 16 amino acids. V shed 3 bases and J shed 1 base, with 15 bases lying between them.

This clone occurred a few times. This rearrangement joins TRBV3-1 (or the pseudogene TRBV3-2) to TRBJ2-7, with D perhaps TRBD2 (6 bases). From germline, CDR1 is LGHDT and CDR2 YNNKEL (reference sequence). CDR3 length: 16 residues. Trimming shortened V by 0 bases and J by 2 bases, and 14 bases separated the two germline ends. The CDR3 loop is CASSQDPTGSPYEQYF. The CDR3 nucleotides are TGTGCCAGCAGCCAAGATCCGACCGGGAGCCCCTACGAGCAGTACTTC.

This clone was counted a few times. The V call is TRBV9, the J call TRBJ2-1; unclear D gene. V shed 1 base and J shed 6 bases, with 8 bases lying between them. From germline, CDR1 is SGDLS and CDR2 YYNGEE. This CDR3 contains 13 residues. The CDR3 nucleotides are TGTGCCAGCAGCGTAAACAGTGGCAATGAGCAGTTCTTC. This gives the protein CASSVNSGNEQFF.

This sequence joins TRBV18 and TRBJ2-3, with 14 bases matching TRBD2. The V gene's germline CDR1 is KGHSH and CDR2 LQKENI. The ends lost 3 bases at V and 1 base at J; junction bases unmatched: 3. This CDR3 has 17 residues. CDR3 amino acids: CASSPGTSGSGTDTQYF. The CDR3 region has the DNA TGTGCCAGCTCACCCGGGACTAGCGGGAGCGGCACAGATACGCAGTATTTT.

The rearrangement uses TRBV5-4 and TRBJ2-7; TRBD1 matches 8 bases. CDR3 size: 13 residues. After removal of 4 bases from V and 2 bases from J, the junction contained 2 bases not matched to a gene. The germline V gene has CDR1 SGHNT and CDR2 YYREEE (reference sequence). As DNA, the CDR3 is TGTGCCAGCAGCATGGACAGGGCCTACGAGCAGTACTTC. This encodes CASSMDRAYEQYF. Variable domain in full (rest from reference TRBV5-4 and TRBJ2-7): ETGVTQSPTHLIKTRGQQVTLRCSSQSGHNTVSWYQQALGQGPQFIFQYYREEENGRGNFPPRFSGLQFPNYSSELNVNALELDDSALYLCASSMDRAYEQYFGPGTRLTVT.

J is TRBJ2-7 and V is TRBV20-1; 8 positions agree with TRBD2. V trimming: 3 bases; J trimming: 4 bases; junction bases outside the gene matches: 11. The CDR3 is 15 amino acids. The germline V gene has CDR1 DFQATT and CDR2 SNEGSKA (reference sequence). The chain's CDR3 is CSASPNTKRGYEQYF. The CDR3 bases are TGCAGTGCTAGTCCCAATACCAAGCGGGGGTACGAGCAGTACTTC.

V is TRBV9 and J is TRBJ2-1; 7 positions agree with TRBD2. Germline CDR1 is SGDLS and CDR2 is YYNGEE. V lost 0 bases and J lost 7; bases outside the gene matches: 13. The CDR3 consists of 17 residues. The CDR3 loop reads CASSVAATAGVANEQFF. CDR3 in DNA: TGTGCCAGCAGCGTAGCAGCCACGGCGGGAGTGGCGAATGAGCAGTTCTTC.

The V call is TRBV7-3, the J call TRBJ1-6; D gene uncertain. There are 14 residues in the CDR3. Trimming pared 5 bases from V and 7 bases from J, leaving 12 bases between. From germline, CDR1 is SGHTA and CDR2 FQGTGA. Here the CDR3 reads CASSTEPGNSPLHF. The CDR3 coding sequence is TGTGCCAGCAGCACGGAACCGGGGAATTCACCCCTCCACTTT.

The chain links TRBV5-4 to TRBJ1-1, with a possible D match to TRBD1 (6 bases). CDR3 length: 14 residues. Germline CDR1 is SGHNT and CDR2 is YYREEE (reference sequence). Trimming took 6 bases from V and 3 from J, leaving 15 bases between them. The CDR3 nucleotides read TGTGCCAGCAACGAGGATCCAGGGGACACTGAAGCTTTCTTT. This codes for CASNEDPGDTEAFF. Variable domain in full (rest from reference TRBV5-4 and TRBJ1-1): ETGVTQSPTHLIKTRGQQVTLRCSSQSGHNTVSWYQQALGQGPQFIFQYYREEENGRGNFPPRFSGLQFPNYSSELNVNALELDDSALYLCASNEDPGDTEAFFGQGTRLTVV.

The chain joins TRBV5-1 to TRBJ1-4; a weak D match, TRBD1 (5 bases). This CDR3 is 15 amino acids long. The germline CDR1 and CDR2 sequences are SGHRS and YFSETQ. V shed 7 bases and J shed 4 bases, with 17 bases lying between them. The CDR3 loop is CASSIGAGYNEKLFF. The DNA for the CDR3 is TGCGCCAGCTCCATAGGGGCGGGGTATAATGAAAAACTGTTTTTT. The full variable domain, rest sourced from reference TRBV5-1 and TRBJ1-4, is KAGVTQTPRYLIKTRGQQVTLSCSPISGHRSVSWYQQTPGQGLQFLFEYFSETQRNKGNFPGRFSGRQFSNSRSEMNVSTLELGDSALYLCASSIGAGYNEKLFFGSGTQLSVL.

This rearrangement joins TRBV11-2 to TRBJ1-1; tentative D call: TRBD1 (6 bases). V was clipped by 3 bases and J by 5 bases, with 10 bases between them. CDR1 is SGHAT and CDR2 is FQNNGV in the germline V gene. The CDR3 consists of 13 residues. The CDR3 spells CASSLSGETEAFF. DNA of the CDR3: TGTGCCAGCAGCTTGTCAGGGGAAACTGAAGCTTTCTTT.

This chain links TRBV5-8 with TRBJ2-3; D possibly corresponds to TRBD2 (6 bases). Looked up from germline, CDR1 is SGHTS and CDR2 is YDEGEE. The CDR3 extends over 14 amino acids. V was trimmed by 0 bases and J by 6 bases, leaving 11 bases between them. The chain's CDR3 is CASSLAGGLDTQYF. The CDR3 DNA sequence: TGTGCCAGCAGCTTGGCCGGAGGGCTGGATACGCAGTATTTT.

The sample holds a few counts of this clone. V usage is TRBV4-3 and J usage is TRBJ2-1, with TRBD2 identical over 12 bases. Unmatched junction bases numbered 15, after V lost 3 bases and J lost 0 bases. The CDR3 covers 21 residues. Germline loops: CDR1 LGHNA, CDR2 YSLEER. CDR3 sequence (DNA): TGCGCCAGCAGCCATGACACCCCGGGACTAGCGGGCTACAGCTCCTACAATGAGCAGTTCTTC. Residues: CASSHDTPGLAGYSSYNEQFF.

The chain is built from TRBV9 and TRBJ2-5, with TRBD1 matching 7 bases. This CDR3 has 14 residues. J lost 1 base, V lost 2 bases, and 2 bases had no gene match. Germline values: CDR1 SGDLS, CDR2 YYNGEE. DNA of the CDR3: TGTGCCAGCAGCGTGGGACAGATCCAAGAGACCCAGTACTTC. This gives the protein CASSVGQIQETQYF.

About this clone itself: Other DNA sequences in this sample translate to the same CDR3. The V gene is TRBV6-6, the J gene TRBJ1-1; tentative D call: TRBD1 (5 bases). The CDR3 loop spans 13 amino acids. The germline V gene encodes CDR1 MNHNY and CDR2 SVGAGI (reference sequence). V was shortened by 2 bases and J by 3 bases, with 7 bases between the two germline ends. The CDR3 DNA reads as TGTGCCAGCAGTTACGCGGGGGACACTGAAGCTTTCTTT. It is translated as CASSYAGDTEAFF.

The V gene is TRBV6-2 or TRBV6-3, the J gene TRBJ2-5, with D perhaps matching TRBD1 (6 bases). Looked up from germline, CDR1 is MNHEY and CDR2 is SVGEGT. There are 13 residues in the CDR3. V was clipped by 5 bases and J by 2 bases, with 9 bases between them. In DNA form, the CDR3 reads TGTGCCAGCAGTCGACAGGAGCAAGAGACCCAGTACTTC. Protein sequence: CASSRQEQETQYF.

The V call is TRBV7-2, the J call TRBJ2-7; 11 bases line up with TRBD1. This CDR3 has 15 amino acids. CDR1 is SGHTA and CDR2 is FQGNSA in the germline V gene. Trimming took 3 bases from V and 4 from J; bases not matched to a gene: 5. The CDR3: CASSFPGQGVYEQYF. The DNA for the CDR3 is TGTGCCAGCAGCTTCCCGGGACAGGGGGTGTACGAGCAGTACTTC.

The gene calls are TRBV18 and TRBJ1-1; D unclear. Trimming took 6 bases from V and 1 from J, leaving 18 bases between them. The germline V gene encodes CDR1 KGHSH and CDR2 LQKENI. This CDR3 contains 16 residues. The CDR3 sequence is CASSPQDSEGNTEAFF. Here the CDR3 DNA reads TGTGCCAGCTCCCCCCAGGACTCGGAGGGGAACACTGAAGCTTTCTTT.

This clone appeared a single time. The chain carries TRBV28 and TRBJ1-2; TRBD1 agrees at 7 bases. The V gene end was trimmed by 5 bases and the J gene end by 4 bases; junction bases not matched to a gene: 7. The CDR3 loop spans 14 amino acids. Germline V gives CDR1 MDHEN, CDR2 SYDVKM. CDR3 loop: CASSPTGSLYGYTF. CDR3 bases: TGTGCCAGCAGTCCGACAGGGAGTCTCTATGGCTACACCTTC.

The rearrangement links TRBV14 to TRBJ1-1; D gene uncertain. The CDR3 has 14 residues. The V end was cut by 4 bases, the J end by 4 bases, with 13 bases between. CDR1 is SGHDN and CDR2 is FVKESK in the germline V gene. In nucleotides, the CDR3 is TGTGCCAGCAGCCTTCTCGGGGTCCCCACTGAAGCTTTCTTT. Residues: CASSLLGVPTEAFF. The whole variable domain, remainder taken from reference TRBV14 and TRBJ1-1, is EAGVTQFPSHSVIEKGQTVTLRCDPISGHDNLYWYRRVMGKEIKFLLHFVKESKQDESGMPNNRFLAERTGGTYSTLKVQPAELEDSGVYFCASSLLGVPTEAFFGQGTRLTVV.

V usage is TRBV30 and J usage is TRBJ2-4; 8 bases align to TRBD1. The CDR3 is 17 residues long. V shed 7 bases, J shed 0 bases, and the junction held 14 bases outside the gene matches. CDR1 and CDR2 (germline): GTSNPN, SVGIG (reference sequence). Here the CDR3 reads CASTTGEAALAKNIQYF. The CDR3 DNA sequence: TGTGCCTCCACGACAGGGGAAGCTGCACTAGCCAAAAACATTCAGTACTTC.

This clone was seen only a few times. The J gene is TRBJ2-3, the V gene TRBV3-1 (or the pseudogene TRBV3-2); 7 bases are a match to TRBD2. The CDR3 totals 15 residues. Germline V gene lookup returns CDR1 LGHDT and CDR2 YNNKEL (reference sequence). Losses at the gene ends were 4 bases for V and 2 bases for J; bases not matched to a gene: 6. The CDR3 bases are TGTGCCAGCAGCCGTGCTGCGGGAGACACAGATACGCAGTATTTT. This encodes CASSRAAGDTDTQYF.